In its sample, the clone carrying this TCR beta chain was seen a few times. This record comes from a study of technical replicates of blood from a few donors. CDR3 length: 16 amino acids. J lost 4 bases, V lost 0 bases, and 6 bases had no gene match. Looked up from germline, CDR1 is LGHNA and CDR2 is YNFKEQ. Sequenced by immunoSEQ multiplex PCR; TCRdb stores in-frame clones only, minus some. The sample lists approximately 76,000 clones, around 85% occurring once. The specimen was PBMCs. The sequence came from a human donor in good health. Some clones in this sample may be carry-over from other donors' samples. The chain is built from TRBV4-2 and TRBJ2-5; 9 bases align to TRBD2. CDR3 nucleotides: TGTGCCAGCAGCCAAGATAGGGGCGGGGGGGGAGAGACCCAGTACTTC. This translates into CASSQDRGGGGETQYF.